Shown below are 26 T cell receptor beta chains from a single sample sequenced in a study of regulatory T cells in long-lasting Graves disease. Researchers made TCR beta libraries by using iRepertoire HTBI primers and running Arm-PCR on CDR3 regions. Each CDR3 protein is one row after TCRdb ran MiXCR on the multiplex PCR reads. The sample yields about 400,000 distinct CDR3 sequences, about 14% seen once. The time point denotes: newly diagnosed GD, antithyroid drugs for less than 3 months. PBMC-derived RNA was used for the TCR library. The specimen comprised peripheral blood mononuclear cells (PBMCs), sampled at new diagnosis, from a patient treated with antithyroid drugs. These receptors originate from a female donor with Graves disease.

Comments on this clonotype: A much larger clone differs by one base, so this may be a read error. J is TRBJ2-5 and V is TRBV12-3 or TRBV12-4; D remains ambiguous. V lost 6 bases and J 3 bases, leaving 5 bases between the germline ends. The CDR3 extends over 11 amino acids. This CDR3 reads CASSTEETQYF. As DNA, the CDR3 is TGTGCCAGCAGCACGGAAGAGACCCAGTACTTC.

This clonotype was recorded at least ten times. The CDR3 nucleotides read TGTGCCAGCAGTAGACATACTCTAGCGGGAGGGCCAGGAGATACGCAGTATTTT. This sequence encodes CASSRHTLAGGPGDTQYF. This chain links TRBV25-1 with TRBJ2-3; 12 bases are a match to TRBD2. CDR1 is MGHDK and CDR2 is SYGVNS in the germline V gene. Trimming removed 5 bases from V and 5 bases from J; junction bases left unmatched: 14. The CDR3 has 18 residues.

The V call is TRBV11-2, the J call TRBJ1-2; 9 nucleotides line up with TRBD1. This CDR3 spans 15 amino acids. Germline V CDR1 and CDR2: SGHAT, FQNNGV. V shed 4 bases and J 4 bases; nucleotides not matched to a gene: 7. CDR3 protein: CASSSRDRGAYGYTF. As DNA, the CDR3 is TGTGCCAGCAGCTCCCGCGACAGGGGGGCCTATGGCTACACCTTC.

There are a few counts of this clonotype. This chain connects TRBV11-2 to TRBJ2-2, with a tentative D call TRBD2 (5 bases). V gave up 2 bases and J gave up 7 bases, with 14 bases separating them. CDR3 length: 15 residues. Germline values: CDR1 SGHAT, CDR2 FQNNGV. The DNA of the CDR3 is TGTGCCAGCAGCTTATTCCCCGGGGTCATCGGGGAGCTGTTTTTT. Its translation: CASSLFPGVIGELFF.

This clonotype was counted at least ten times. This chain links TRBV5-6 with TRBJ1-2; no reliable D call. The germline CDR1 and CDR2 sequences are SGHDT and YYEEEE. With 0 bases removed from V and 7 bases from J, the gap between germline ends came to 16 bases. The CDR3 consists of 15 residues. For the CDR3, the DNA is TGTGCCAGCAGCTTGGCGGGATATAGTTCCCGTGGCTACACCTTC. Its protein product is CASSLAGYSSRGYTF.

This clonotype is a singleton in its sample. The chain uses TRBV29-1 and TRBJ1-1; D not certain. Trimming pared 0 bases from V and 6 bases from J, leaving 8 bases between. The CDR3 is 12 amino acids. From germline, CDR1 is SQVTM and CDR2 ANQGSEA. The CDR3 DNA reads TGCAGCGTTGAAGAAAGGGAGGCTGAAGCTTTCTTT. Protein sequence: CSVEEREAEAFF.

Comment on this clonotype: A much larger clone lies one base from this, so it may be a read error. As DNA, the CDR3 is TGTGCTAGTGGTTTGTCACCAACCGATCAGCCCCGGCATTTT. Its translation: CASGLSPTDQPRHF. The chain combines TRBV12-5 with TRBJ1-5; D remains ambiguous. The germline gives CDR1 LGHNT, CDR2 FRNRAP. The CDR3 is 14 amino acids.

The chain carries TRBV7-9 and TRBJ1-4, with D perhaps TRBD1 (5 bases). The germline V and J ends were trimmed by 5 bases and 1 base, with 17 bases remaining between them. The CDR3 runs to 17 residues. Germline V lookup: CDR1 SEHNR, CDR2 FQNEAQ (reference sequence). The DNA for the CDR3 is TGTGCCAGCAGCCGAGGGGAGGGGCATAGAACTAATGAAAAACTGTTTTTT. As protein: CASSRGEGHRTNEKLFF.

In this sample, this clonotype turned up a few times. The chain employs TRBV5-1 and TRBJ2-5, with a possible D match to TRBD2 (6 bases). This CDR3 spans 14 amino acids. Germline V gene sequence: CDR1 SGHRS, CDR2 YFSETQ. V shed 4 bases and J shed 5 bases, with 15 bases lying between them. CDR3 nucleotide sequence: TGCGCCAGCAGCCCGGACGGGGGTGGGGAGACCCAGTACTTC. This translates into CASSPDGGGETQYF.

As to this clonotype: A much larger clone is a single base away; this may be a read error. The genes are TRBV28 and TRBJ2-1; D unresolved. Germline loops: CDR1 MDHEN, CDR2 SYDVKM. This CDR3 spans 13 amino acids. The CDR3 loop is CASRTQGINKQFF. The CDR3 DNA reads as TGTGCCAGCAGAACCCAAGGCATCAATAAGCAGTTCTTC. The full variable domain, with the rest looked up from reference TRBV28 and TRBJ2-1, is DVKVTQSSRYLVKRTGEKVFLECVQDMDHENMFWYRQDPGLGLRLIYFSYDVKMKEKGDIPEGYSVSREKKERFSLILESASTNQTSMYLCASRTQGINKQFFGPGTRLTVL.

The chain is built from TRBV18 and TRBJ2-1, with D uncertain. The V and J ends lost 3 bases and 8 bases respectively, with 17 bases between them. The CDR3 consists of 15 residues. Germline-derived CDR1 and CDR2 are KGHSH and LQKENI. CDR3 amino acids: CASSPVSRPGDEQFF. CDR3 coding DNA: TGTGCCAGCTCACCCGTAAGCAGGCCGGGCGATGAGCAGTTCTTC.

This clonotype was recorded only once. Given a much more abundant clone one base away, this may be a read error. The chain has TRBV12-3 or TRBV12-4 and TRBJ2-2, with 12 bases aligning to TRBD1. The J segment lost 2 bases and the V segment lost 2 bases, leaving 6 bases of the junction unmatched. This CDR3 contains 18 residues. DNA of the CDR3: TGTGCCAGCAGTTTAACGGGACAGGGGGCCCCTAACACCGGGGAGCTGTTTTTT. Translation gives CASSLTGQGAPNTGELFF.

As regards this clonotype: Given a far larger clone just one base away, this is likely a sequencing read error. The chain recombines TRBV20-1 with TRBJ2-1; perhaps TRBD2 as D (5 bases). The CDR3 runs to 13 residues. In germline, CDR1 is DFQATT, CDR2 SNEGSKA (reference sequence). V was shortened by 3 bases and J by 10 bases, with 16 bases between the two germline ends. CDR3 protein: CSAREADSYEQFF. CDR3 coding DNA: TGCAGTGCTAGGGAGGCGGATTCCTACGAGCAGTTCTTC.

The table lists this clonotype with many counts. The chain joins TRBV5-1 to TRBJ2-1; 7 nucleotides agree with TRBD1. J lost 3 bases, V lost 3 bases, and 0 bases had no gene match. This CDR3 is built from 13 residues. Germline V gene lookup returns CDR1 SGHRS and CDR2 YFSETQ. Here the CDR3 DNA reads TGCGCCAGCAGCTGGACAGGCTACAATGAGCAGTTCTTC. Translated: CASSWTGYNEQFF.

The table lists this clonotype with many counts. In DNA, the CDR3 is TGCAGTGCTAGAGAAGCCGGATACTCCTACGAGCAGTACTTC. Its translation is CSAREAGYSYEQYF. The chain joins TRBV20-1 to TRBJ2-7; D gene uncertain. This CDR3 spans 14 amino acids. The germline V and J ends were trimmed by 0 bases and 0 bases, with 9 bases remaining between them. Germline V gives CDR1 DFQATT, CDR2 SNEGSKA (reference sequence).

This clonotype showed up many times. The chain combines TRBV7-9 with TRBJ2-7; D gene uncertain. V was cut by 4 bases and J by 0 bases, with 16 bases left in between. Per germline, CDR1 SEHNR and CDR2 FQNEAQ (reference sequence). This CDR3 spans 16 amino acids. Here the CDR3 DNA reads TGTGCCAGCAGCTCTACCGGGCTGGCAGTCTCCTACGAGCAGTACTTC. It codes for CASSSTGLAVSYEQYF.

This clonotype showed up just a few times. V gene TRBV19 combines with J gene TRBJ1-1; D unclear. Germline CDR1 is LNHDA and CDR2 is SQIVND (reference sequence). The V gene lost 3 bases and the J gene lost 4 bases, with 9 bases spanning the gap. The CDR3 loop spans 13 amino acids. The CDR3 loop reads CASSMGQGTEAFF. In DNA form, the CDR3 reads TGTGCCAGTAGTATGGGCCAAGGCACTGAAGCTTTCTTT.

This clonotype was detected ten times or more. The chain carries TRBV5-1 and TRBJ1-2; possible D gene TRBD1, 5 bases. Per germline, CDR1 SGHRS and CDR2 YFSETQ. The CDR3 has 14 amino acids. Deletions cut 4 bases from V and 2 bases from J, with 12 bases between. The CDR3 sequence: CASSPGRTNYGYTF. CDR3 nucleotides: TGCGCCAGCAGCCCGGGACGGACGAACTATGGCTACACCTTC. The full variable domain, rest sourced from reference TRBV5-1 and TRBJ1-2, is KAGVTQTPRYLIKTRGQQVTLSCSPISGHRSVSWYQQTPGQGLQFLFEYFSETQRNKGNFPGRFSGRQFSNSRSEMNVSTLELGDSALYLCASSPGRTNYGYTFGSGTRLTVV.

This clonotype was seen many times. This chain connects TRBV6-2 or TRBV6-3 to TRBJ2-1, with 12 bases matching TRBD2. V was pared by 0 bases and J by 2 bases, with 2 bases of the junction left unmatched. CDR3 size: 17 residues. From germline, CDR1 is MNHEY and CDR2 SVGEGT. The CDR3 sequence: CASSYSPSGRAYNEQFF. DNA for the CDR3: TGTGCCAGCAGTTACTCGCCTAGCGGGAGGGCCTACAATGAGCAGTTCTTC.

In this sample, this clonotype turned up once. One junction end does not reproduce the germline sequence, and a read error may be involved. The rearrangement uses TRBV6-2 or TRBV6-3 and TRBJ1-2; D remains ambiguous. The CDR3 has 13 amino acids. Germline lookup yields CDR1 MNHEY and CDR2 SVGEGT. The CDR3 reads CASSRDPGHGCTF. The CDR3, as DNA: TGTGCCAGCAGTCGAGACCCGGGTCATGGCTGCACCTTC.

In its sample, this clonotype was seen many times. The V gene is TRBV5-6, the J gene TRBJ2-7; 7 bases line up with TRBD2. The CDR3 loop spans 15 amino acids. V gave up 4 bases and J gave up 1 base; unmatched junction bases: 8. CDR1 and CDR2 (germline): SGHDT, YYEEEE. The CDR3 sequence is CASSAEKRGSYEQYF. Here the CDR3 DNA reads TGTGCCAGCAGCGCCGAGAAGCGGGGATCCTACGAGCAGTACTTC.

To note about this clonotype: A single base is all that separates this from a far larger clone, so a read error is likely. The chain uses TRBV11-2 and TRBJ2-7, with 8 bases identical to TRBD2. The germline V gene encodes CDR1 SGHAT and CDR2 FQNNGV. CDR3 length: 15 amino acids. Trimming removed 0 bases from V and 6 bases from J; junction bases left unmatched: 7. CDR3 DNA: TGTGCCAGCAGCTTAGAACCGGGAGGGCCGTCCGAGCAGTACTTC. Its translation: CASSLEPGGPSEQYF.

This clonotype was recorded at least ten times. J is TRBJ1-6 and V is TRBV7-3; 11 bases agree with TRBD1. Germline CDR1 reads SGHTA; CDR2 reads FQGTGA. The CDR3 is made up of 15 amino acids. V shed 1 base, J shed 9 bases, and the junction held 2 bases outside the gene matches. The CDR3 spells CASSLNGQGASPLHF. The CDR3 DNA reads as TGTGCCAGCAGCTTAAACGGACAGGGGGCTTCACCCCTCCACTTT. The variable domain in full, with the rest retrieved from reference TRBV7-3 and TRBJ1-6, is GAGVSQTPSNKVTEKGKYVELRCDPISGHTALYWYRQSLGQGPEFLIYFQGTGAADDSGLPNDRFFAVRPEGSVSTLKIQRTERGDSAVYLCASSLNGQGASPLHFGNGTRLTVT.

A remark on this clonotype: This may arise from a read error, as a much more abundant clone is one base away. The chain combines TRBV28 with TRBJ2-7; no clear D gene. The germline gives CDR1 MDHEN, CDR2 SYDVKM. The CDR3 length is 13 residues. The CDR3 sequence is CAGSSLSTYEQYF. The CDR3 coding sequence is TGTGCCGGCAGTTCCCTCTCAACCTACGAGCAGTACTTC.

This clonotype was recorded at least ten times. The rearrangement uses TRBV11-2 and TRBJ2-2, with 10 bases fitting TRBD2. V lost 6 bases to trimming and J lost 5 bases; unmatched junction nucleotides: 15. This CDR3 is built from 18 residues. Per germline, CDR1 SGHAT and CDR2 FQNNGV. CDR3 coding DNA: TGTGCCAGCAGAACGAGGGACTGGGGACTAGCGCGGACCGGGGAGCTGTTTTTT. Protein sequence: CASRTRDWGLARTGELFF. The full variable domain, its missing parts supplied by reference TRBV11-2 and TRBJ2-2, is EAGVAQSPRYKIIEKRQSVAFWCNPISGHATLYWYQQILGQGPKLLIQFQNNGVVDDSQLPKDRFSAERLKGVDSTLKIQPAKLEDSAVYLCASRTRDWGLARTGELFFGEGSRLTVL.

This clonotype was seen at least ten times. The CDR3 DNA reads as TGCGCCAGCAGCCCAGGACAGGGGGCGGGTAGCAATCAGCCCCAGCATTTT. This translates into CASSPGQGAGSNQPQHF. The V and J genes are TRBV5-1 and TRBJ1-5; 11 nucleotides align to TRBD1. The CDR3 has 17 residues. CDR1 is SGHRS and CDR2 is YFSETQ in the germline V gene. J gave up 0 bases and V 4 bases, and 6 bases lay outside the gene matches.